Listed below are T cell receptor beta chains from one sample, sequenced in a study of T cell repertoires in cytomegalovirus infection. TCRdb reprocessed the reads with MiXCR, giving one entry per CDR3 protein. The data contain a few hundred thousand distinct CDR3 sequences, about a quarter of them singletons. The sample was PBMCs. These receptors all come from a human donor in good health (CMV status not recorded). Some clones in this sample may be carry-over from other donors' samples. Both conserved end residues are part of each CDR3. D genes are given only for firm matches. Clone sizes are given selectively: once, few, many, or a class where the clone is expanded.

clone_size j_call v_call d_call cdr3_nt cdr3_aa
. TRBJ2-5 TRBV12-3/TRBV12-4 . TGTACCAGCAGTTTTCACGTGGAGACCCAGTACTTC CTSSFHVETQYF
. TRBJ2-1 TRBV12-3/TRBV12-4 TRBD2 TGTGCCAGCGCGGTCAGTCCGAGACTAGCGTTGAGCTCCTACAATGAGCAGTTCTTC CASAVSPRLALSSYNEQFF
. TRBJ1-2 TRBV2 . TGTGCCAGCGGCCCGGGGGGCTCCTACCGCTACACCTTC CASGPGGSYRYTF
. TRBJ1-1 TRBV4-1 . TGCGCCAGCAGCTCCCGAGGGCACACAAACACTGAAGCTTTCTTT CASSSRGHTNTEAFF
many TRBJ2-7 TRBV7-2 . TGTGCCAGCAGCTTAGAACTCGGCAGGGACTACGAGCAGTACTTC CASSLELGRDYEQYF
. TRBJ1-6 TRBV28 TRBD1 TGTGCCAGCAGTCAGACCCTAGGACAGGGGAGAGGGTCACCCCTCCACTTT CASSQTLGQGRGSPLHF
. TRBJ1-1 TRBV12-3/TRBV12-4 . TGTGCCAGCAGCCCAACGTTTGAGCGTCTTGGAAACACTGAAGCTTTCTTT CASSPTFERLGNTEAFF
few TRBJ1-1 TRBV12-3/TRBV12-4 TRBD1 TGTGCCAGCAGCTCCATGACAGGGTCCTTTACTGAAGCTTTCTTT CASSSMTGSFTEAFF
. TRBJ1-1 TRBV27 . TGTGCCAGCAGTTCCCGGGACACCAACACTGAAGCTTTCTTT CASSSRDTNTEAFF
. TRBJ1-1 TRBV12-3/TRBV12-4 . TGTGCCAGCAGTCCCGTCAGGCCCGGGGGGACTGAAGCTTTCTTT CASSPVRPGGTEAFF
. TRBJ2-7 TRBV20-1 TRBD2 TGCAGTGCTAGCCCAGCGGGAGGGAGCTCCTACGAGCAGTACTTC CSASPAGGSSYEQYF
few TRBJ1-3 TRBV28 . TGTGCCAGCAGTTTTTCTGGTCAGGGAAACACCATATATTTT CASSFSGQGNTIYF
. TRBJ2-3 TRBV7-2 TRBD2 TGTGCCAGCAGCTTAGCGGGAGGGGTGACAGATACGCAGTATTTT CASSLAGGVTDTQYF
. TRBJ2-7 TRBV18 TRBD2 TGTGCCAGCTCACCACCGGCGGGAGGGCCGGGAGAGCAGTACTTC CASSPPAGGPGEQYF
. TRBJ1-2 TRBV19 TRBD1 TGTGTCAGTAGGACCGCGGACAGGACTCTTTATGGCTACACCTTC CVSRTADRTLYGYTF
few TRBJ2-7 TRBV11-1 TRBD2 TGTGCCAGCGGGAGGGCCTTCGATTACGAGCAGTACTTC CASGRAFDYEQYF
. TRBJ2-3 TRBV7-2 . TGTGCCAGCAGCCCCCGGGGTATGGATACGCAGTATTTT CASSPRGMDTQYF
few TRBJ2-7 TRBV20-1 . TGCAGTGCTAGAGATTACCTTAAAGGAGACTACGAGCAGTACTTC CSARDYLKGDYEQYF
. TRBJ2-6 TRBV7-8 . TGTGACAGCAGCTCCGGCATCTTATCTGGGGCCAACGTCCTGACTTTC CDSSSGILSGANVLTF
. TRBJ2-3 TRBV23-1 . TGCGCCAGCGGCCTATCGGGTCTCCCTAGCACAGATACGCAGTATTTT CASGLSGLPSTDTQYF
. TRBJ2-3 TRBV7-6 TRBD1 TGTGCCAGCAACCCGTTGCGGACAGGGACTTTCAGGGGTCGCACAGATACGCAGTATTTT CASNPLRTGTFRGRTDTQYF
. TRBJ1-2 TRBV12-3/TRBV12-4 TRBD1 TGTGCCAGCAAGGACAGGGAAACTAACTATGGCTACACCTTC CASKDRETNYGYTF
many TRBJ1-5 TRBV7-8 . TGTGCCAGCAGCTTAAATCGCTGGGGGGATTCAGAGCCCCAGCATTTT CASSLNRWGDSEPQHF
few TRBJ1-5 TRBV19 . TGTGCCACGCGACTGGACGGTAGCAATCAGCCCCAGCATTTT CATRLDGSNQPQHF
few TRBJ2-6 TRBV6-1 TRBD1 TGTGCCAGCAGTGGCCGGGACAGAAGCTCTGGGGCCAACGTCCTGACTTTC CASSGRDRSSGANVLTF
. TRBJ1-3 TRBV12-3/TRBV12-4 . TGTGCCAGCAGTGCTCCACAGGGAATCGGAAACACCATATATTTT CASSAPQGIGNTIYF
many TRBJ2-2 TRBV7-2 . TGTGCCAGCAGCTTAGCGCGGGGGAACACCGGGGAGCTGTTTTTT CASSLARGNTGELFF
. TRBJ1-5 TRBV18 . TGTGCCAGCTCACGGGATGGGGGGTACAATCAGCCCCAGCATTTT CASSRDGGYNQPQHF
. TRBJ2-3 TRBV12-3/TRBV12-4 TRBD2 TGTGCCAGCAGCGTAGCGGGAGTTGAAGGAGATACGCAGTATTTT CASSVAGVEGDTQYF
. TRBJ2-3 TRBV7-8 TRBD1 TGTGCCAGCAGTACCCAGGGGGTTAGCACAGATACGCAGTATTTT CASSTQGVSTDTQYF
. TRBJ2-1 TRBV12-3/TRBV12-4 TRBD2 TGTGCCAGCAGTTTAGAGCGGGGGGCCTACAATGAGCAGTTCTTC CASSLERGAYNEQFF
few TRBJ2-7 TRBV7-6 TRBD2 TGTGCCAGCAGCCCAGAGCCAGCGGGGGGCTACGAGCAGTACTTC CASSPEPAGGYEQYF
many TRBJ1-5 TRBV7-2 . TGTGCCAGCAGCCAGGGACGGAGCAATCAGCCCCAGCATTTT CASSQGRSNQPQHF
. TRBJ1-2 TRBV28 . TGTGCCAGCAGCCCTACTCAGCGGGGTAACTATGGCTACACCTTC CASSPTQRGNYGYTF
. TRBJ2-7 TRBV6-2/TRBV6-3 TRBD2 TGTGCCAGCAGTTCAAGAGCGGGAGTTACGGGCGAGCAGTACTTC CASSSRAGVTGEQYF
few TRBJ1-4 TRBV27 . TGTGCCAGCAGTTCCAGGGACACTAATGAAAAACTGTTTTTT CASSSRDTNEKLFF
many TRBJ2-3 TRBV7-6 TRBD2 TGTGCCAGCAGCTTAAAGAGCGGGGCAGATACGCAGTATTTT CASSLKSGADTQYF
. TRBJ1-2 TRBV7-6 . TGTGCCAGCAGCCCGCGGACAGCTCCTAACTATGGCTACACCTTC CASSPRTAPNYGYTF
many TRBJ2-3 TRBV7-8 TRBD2 TGTGCCAGCAGCGCCCGGACTAGCGAGATCACAGATACGCAGTATTTT CASSARTSEITDTQYF
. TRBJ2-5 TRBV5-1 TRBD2 TGCGCCAGCAGCTTGGTCAAGGCAGCGGGAGGCCAAGAGACCCAGTACTTC CASSLVKAAGGQETQYF
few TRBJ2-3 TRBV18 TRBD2 TGTGCCAGCTCACCACCTAGCGGGACCTCAGATACGCAGTATTTT CASSPPSGTSDTQYF
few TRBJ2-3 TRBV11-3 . TGTGCCAGCAGCTTAGGAAGTACAGCGACAGCAGATACGCAGTATTTT CASSLGSTATADTQYF
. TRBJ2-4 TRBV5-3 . TGTGCCAGCAGCTTGGTCTTAGAAAACATTCAGTACTTC CASSLVLENIQYF
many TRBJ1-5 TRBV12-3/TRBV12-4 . TGTGCCAGCAGTCCCGGGTCGGATAGCAATCAGCCCCAGCATTTT CASSPGSDSNQPQHF
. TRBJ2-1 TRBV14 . TGTGCCAGCAGCCAATGGGGAACCGGTGAGCAGTTCTTC CASSQWGTGEQFF
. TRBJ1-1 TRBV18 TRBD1 TGTGCCAGCTCCGGGACAGGGGTTACTGAAGCTTTCTTT CASSGTGVTEAFF